These T cell receptor beta chains were read from a single sample in a study of T cell clones after liver transplantation. Profiling relied on immunoSEQ multiplex PCR, and the TCRdb table lists in-frame clones only, not all of them. The sample carries about 120,000 clones, over 75% recorded once. The sequencing here drew on CD4+ T cells from blood, taken 12 months after liver transplant. The receptors here all came from a human patient who received a liver transplant. Some T cells may originate from the graft donor. Each CDR3 is given with its conserved first and last residue. D genes are given only for firm matches. Clone size is shown for a subset of rows, as once, few, many or a class of expanded clone.

DNA,CDR3,size,D,J,V
TGTGCCTCCACCGGCGCTAGCACAGATACGCAGTATTTT,CASTGASTDTQYF,.,.,TRBJ2-3,TRBV18
TGCGCCAGCAGCCAAGCTGACACCGGGCGAGAGACCCAGTACTTC,CASSQADTGRETQYF,.,.,TRBJ2-5,TRBV4-1
TGTGCCAGCAGCCCTCGTTTAGCGGGAGGGATCGGGGAGCTGTTTTTT,CASSPRLAGGIGELFF,.,TRBD2,TRBJ2-2,TRBV5-5
TGTGCCAGCAGCTTGACAGTGAACACTGAAGCTTTCTTT,CASSLTVNTEAFF,.,.,TRBJ1-1,TRBV5-6
TGTGCCAGCAGCGTCGCTCCGGCCGATCACACAGATACGCAGTATTTT,CASSVAPADHTDTQYF,.,.,TRBJ2-3,TRBV11-2
TGTGCCAGCAGCTTACTGCTAGCGGGAGCACACGAGACCCAGTACTTC,CASSLLLAGAHETQYF,.,TRBD2,TRBJ2-5,TRBV11-2
TGTGCCAGTAGTATAGAAGTTAAAGAGCAGTTCTTC,CASSIEVKEQFF,.,.,TRBJ2-1,TRBV19
TGTGCCAGAAGCTCCCGGGAAGCCTTATACGTCTCCTACAATGAGCAGTTCTTC,CARSSREALYVSYNEQFF,.,.,TRBJ2-1,TRBV5-3
TGCGCCAGCAGCCAGACCGGGACAGGATACACAGATACGCAGTATTTT,CASSQTGTGYTDTQYF,.,TRBD1,TRBJ2-3,TRBV5-1
TGTGCCAGCAGTTTACTTGGGGGAGTAGGTTACAATGAGCAGTTCTTC,CASSLLGGVGYNEQFF,.,.,TRBJ2-1,TRBV27
TGTGCCTGCTCGCGGGACCACACAGATACGCAGTATTTT,CACSRDHTDTQYF,once,.,TRBJ2-3,TRBV30
TGCGCCAGCCTAGAGTTCCCACAGCGGAACACTGAAGCTTTCTTT,CASLEFPQRNTEAFF,.,.,TRBJ1-1,TRBV5-1
TGTGCCAGCAGTTTCAAGGGGGGGACTGAAGCTTTCTTT,CASSFKGGTEAFF,once,.,TRBJ1-1,TRBV2
TGTGCCAGCAGCTCACGACAGGGGGCGGTTCGGGATACTGAAGCTTTCTTT,CASSSRQGAVRDTEAFF,.,TRBD1,TRBJ1-1,TRBV11-2
TGCGCCAGCAGCTTGGAGTCTAGCGGGGCCTACAATGAGCAGTTCTTC,CASSLESSGAYNEQFF,once,TRBD2,TRBJ2-1,TRBV5-1
TGTGCCAGCAGCTTATCGGCAGGCGAAGATGAAAAACTGTTTTTT,CASSLSAGEDEKLFF,.,.,TRBJ1-4,TRBV7-9
TGTGCCAGCAGCGTTACAGTGAATACGCAGTATTTT,CASSVTVNTQYF,.,.,TRBJ2-3,TRBV5-8
TGTGCCAGTAGTAAAGGGACAGAAACTTACGAGCAGTACTTC,CASSKGTETYEQYF,once,TRBD1,TRBJ2-7,TRBV19
TGCAGTGCCAGACCGGGGGATACGCAGTATTTT,CSARPGDTQYF,.,.,TRBJ2-3,TRBV20-1
TGTGCCAGTAGGACTAGTCCCTACAATGAGCAGTTCTTC,CASRTSPYNEQFF,.,TRBD2,TRBJ2-1,TRBV6-5
TGTGCCAGCAGCTTACTAACAGGGAAGGATGAGCAGTTCTTC,CASSLLTGKDEQFF,.,.,TRBJ2-1,TRBV11-3
TGCGCCAGCTCCCCGACGGGAGGAGTTGCCGGGGAGCTGTTTTTT,CASSPTGGVAGELFF,.,TRBD2,TRBJ2-2,TRBV10-2
TGTGCCAGCAGCTTAGCGTTTAGCTGGGGCACAGATACGCAGTATTTT,CASSLAFSWGTDTQYF,once,.,TRBJ2-3,TRBV7-6
TGTGCCAGCAGTTTGGGGGCGGAGGGAAGTCAGCCCCAGCATTTT,CASSLGAEGSQPQHF,.,.,TRBJ1-5,TRBV28
TGTGCCAGCAGCTTAATAGGACAGGGGCCGGGCGAGCAGTACTTC,CASSLIGQGPGEQYF,.,TRBD1,TRBJ2-7,TRBV11-2
TGTGCCAGCAGCTCTCCTCCTGGGCCCTATGGCTACACCTTC,CASSSPPGPYGYTF,.,.,TRBJ1-2,TRBV11-3
TGTGCCAGCACAAGGGGGCAGCTCAATCAGCCCCAGCATTTT,CASTRGQLNQPQHF,.,TRBD1,TRBJ1-5,TRBV2
TGTGCCAGCCGTCGCTCGGGAAGCCTTACCTACGAGCAGTACTTC,CASRRSGSLTYEQYF,.,.,TRBJ2-7,TRBV28
TGTGCCAGCAGCTCCCCCGGTCCGGATACGCAGTATTTT,CASSSPGPDTQYF,.,.,TRBJ2-3,TRBV5-4
TGTGCCAGCAGCCCTGCCGGGCCTTACAATGAGCAGTTCTTC,CASSPAGPYNEQFF,.,.,TRBJ2-1,TRBV7-9
TGTGCCACCAGCCTCGGCCTCCAAGAGACCCAGTACTTC,CATSLGLQETQYF,.,.,TRBJ2-5,TRBV15
TGTGCCAGCATCCGGGACAGGGGGCAGGAGCAGTACTTC,CASIRDRGQEQYF,once,TRBD1,TRBJ2-7,TRBV6-1
TGTGCCAGCAGCGTCGGGACTAGATTCTATACGCAGTATTTT,CASSVGTRFYTQYF,.,TRBD2,TRBJ2-3,TRBV7-6
TGTGCCAGAAGCATTGGACTAGCGGAATACAATGAGCAGTTCTTC,CARSIGLAEYNEQFF,.,TRBD2,TRBJ2-1,TRBV5-3
TGTGCCAGCAGCTTCCTTCGGTTAGCGGGAGGTCGACGTGAGCAGTACTTC,CASSFLRLAGGRREQYF,.,TRBD2,TRBJ2-7,TRBV7-8
TGTGCCTGGAGTGTACCAGGACTAGGAGCGGAGACCCAGTACTTC,CAWSVPGLGAETQYF,.,TRBD2,TRBJ2-5,TRBV30
TGTGCCAGCAGTGGTACCGCCGGGACGACACTCTTCTTC,CASSGTAGTTLFF,.,.,TRBJ2-1,TRBV6-4
TGTGCCAGCAGCCAAGACCCCGGGGTTTCCTACGGCTACACCTTC,CASSQDPGVSYGYTF,once,.,TRBJ1-2,TRBV4-2
TGTGCCAGCTCCCCCGGGGGGGCCGGGGAGACCCAGTACTTC,CASSPGGAGETQYF,.,TRBD2,TRBJ2-5,TRBV18
TGTGCCAGCAGCATAACCAAATTCACAGATACGCAGTATTTT,CASSITKFTDTQYF,.,.,TRBJ2-3,TRBV5-4
TGTGCCAGCAGCATGGTAGCTAGCTATGACGAGACCCAGTACTTC,CASSMVASYDETQYF,.,.,TRBJ2-5,TRBV7-2
TGTGCCAGTAGTTCGGAAGGACAGGGGTTTCGGCCCCAGCATTTT,CASSSEGQGFRPQHF,.,TRBD1,TRBJ1-5,TRBV19
TGTGCCAGCTCACCACTGAAGGCCTACGAGCAGTACTTC,CASSPLKAYEQYF,.,.,TRBJ2-7,TRBV18
TGTGCCAGTCGACTAGGCCAATTCTACGAGCAGTACTTC,CASRLGQFYEQYF,.,.,TRBJ2-7,TRBV6-1
TGTGCCAGCAGCCCGGGCAGGGGACTAGCGGGAGGTTTGGGGGAGACCCAGTACTTC,CASSPGRGLAGGLGETQYF,.,TRBD2,TRBJ2-5,TRBV7-8
TGTGCCAGCAGTAAGGGGCGCAGGGACACTGAAGCTTTCTTT,CASSKGRRDTEAFF,.,.,TRBJ1-1,TRBV2
TGTGCCAGCAGCCTCCTGACAGCGGGGGACCCCGATGAGCAGTTCTTC,CASSLLTAGDPDEQFF,once,TRBD2,TRBJ2-1,TRBV4-2
TGTGCCAGCAGCCGCCATCGGACAGGGGGACGGTACGAGCAGTACTTC,CASSRHRTGGRYEQYF,.,TRBD1,TRBJ2-7,TRBV11-2
TGCGCCAGCAGCTGGCAAGGGACAGGGAGCGGAGAGACCCAGTACTTC,CASSWQGTGSGETQYF,.,TRBD1,TRBJ2-5,TRBV5-1
TGTGCCAGCAGCGATGTCGTTGGCGGGGGCTTGAAAGACGGGGAGCTGTTTTTT,CASSDVVGGGLKDGELFF,.,.,TRBJ2-2,TRBV28